This T cell receptor beta chain is drawn from a study of shared clonotypes between healthy human individuals. Replicate PCRs for sorted subsets used around 200 ng DNA; this equaled some 30,000 T cell genomes. The repertoire was sequenced with immunoSEQ multiplex PCR; TCRdb's copy has only in-frame clones and lacks some. The top ten clones hold around 0.4% of a sample with about 2.5 million clones, just under 95% of them seen once. Trimming took 3 bases from V and 7 from J; bases not matched to a gene: 11. The CDR3 totals 15 residues. Germline V gene sequence: CDR1 KGHSH, CDR2 LQKENI. The origin of this receptor is a man aged 18 to 29 in good health. Some clones in this sample may be carry-over from other donors' samples. The sample comprised naive CD4+ T cells from PBMCs. This sample's subset: CD45RA+ positively selected. V and J are TRBV18 and TRBJ1-2; 7 positions match TRBD1. CDR3 sequence reads: CASSPVRGLLGGYTF. The CDR3 DNA sequence: TGTGCCAGCTCACCCGTAAGGGGGCTTTTGGGTGGCTACACCTTC.